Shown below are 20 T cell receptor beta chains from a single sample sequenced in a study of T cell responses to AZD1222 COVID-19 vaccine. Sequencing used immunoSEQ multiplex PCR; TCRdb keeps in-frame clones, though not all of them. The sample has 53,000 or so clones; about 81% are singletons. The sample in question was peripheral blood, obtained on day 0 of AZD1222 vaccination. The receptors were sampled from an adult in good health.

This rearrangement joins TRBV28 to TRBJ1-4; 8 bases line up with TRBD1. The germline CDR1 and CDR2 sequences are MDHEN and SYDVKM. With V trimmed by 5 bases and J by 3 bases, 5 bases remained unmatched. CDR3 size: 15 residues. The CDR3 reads CASSPRQGPNEKLFF. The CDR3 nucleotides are TGTGCCAGCAGTCCCCGACAGGGGCCTAATGAAAAACTGTTTTTT.

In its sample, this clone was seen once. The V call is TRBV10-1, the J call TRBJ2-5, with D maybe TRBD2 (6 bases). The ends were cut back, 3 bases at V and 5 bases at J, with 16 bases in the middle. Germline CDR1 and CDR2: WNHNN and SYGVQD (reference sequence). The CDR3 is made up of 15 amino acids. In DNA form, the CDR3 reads TGCGCCAGCAGTGAATTAGCGGAGGGCGAGGAGACCCAGTACTTC. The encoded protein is CASSELAEGEETQYF.

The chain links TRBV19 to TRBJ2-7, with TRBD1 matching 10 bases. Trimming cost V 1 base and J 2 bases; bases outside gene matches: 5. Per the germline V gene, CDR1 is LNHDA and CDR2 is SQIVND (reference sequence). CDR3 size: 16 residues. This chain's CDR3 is CASSIGGTGEAYEQYF. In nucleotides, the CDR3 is TGTGCCAGTAGTATAGGGGGGACAGGGGAAGCCTACGAGCAGTACTTC. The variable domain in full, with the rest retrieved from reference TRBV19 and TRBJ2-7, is DGGITQSPKYLFRKEGQNVTLSCEQNLNHDAMYWYRQDPGQGLRLIYYSQIVNDFQKGDIAEGYSVSREKKESFPLTVTSAQKNPTAFYLCASSIGGTGEAYEQYFGPGTRLTVT.

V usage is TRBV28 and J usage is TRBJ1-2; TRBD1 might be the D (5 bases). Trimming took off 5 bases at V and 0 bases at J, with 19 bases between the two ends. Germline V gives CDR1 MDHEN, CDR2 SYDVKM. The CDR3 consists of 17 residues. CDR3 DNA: TGTGCCAGCAGTGCACAGGCGGACCTTCCTGCTAACTATGGCTACACCTTC. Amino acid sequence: CASSAQADLPANYGYTF.

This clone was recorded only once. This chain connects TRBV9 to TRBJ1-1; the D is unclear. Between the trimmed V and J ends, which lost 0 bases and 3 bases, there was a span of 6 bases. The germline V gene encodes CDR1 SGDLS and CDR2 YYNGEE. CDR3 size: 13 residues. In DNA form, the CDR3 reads TGTGCCAGCAGCGTAGCTTTGGACACTGAAGCTTTCTTT. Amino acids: CASSVALDTEAFF.

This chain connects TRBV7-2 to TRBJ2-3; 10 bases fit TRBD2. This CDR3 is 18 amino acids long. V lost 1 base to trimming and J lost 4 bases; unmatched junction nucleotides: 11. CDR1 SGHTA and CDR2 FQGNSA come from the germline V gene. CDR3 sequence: CASSLVASGSTGADTQYF. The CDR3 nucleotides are TGTGCCAGCAGCTTAGTCGCTAGCGGGAGTACGGGTGCAGATACGCAGTATTTT.

This CDR3 is CAISETELANYGYTF. The DNA for the CDR3 is TGTGCCATCAGTGAGACGGAGTTAGCTAACTATGGCTACACCTTC. The chain is built from TRBV10-3 and TRBJ1-2; unclear D gene. The germline V gene encodes CDR1 ENHRY and CDR2 SYGVKD. Trimming shortened V by 2 bases and J by 0 bases, and 10 bases separated the two germline ends. This CDR3 spans 15 amino acids.

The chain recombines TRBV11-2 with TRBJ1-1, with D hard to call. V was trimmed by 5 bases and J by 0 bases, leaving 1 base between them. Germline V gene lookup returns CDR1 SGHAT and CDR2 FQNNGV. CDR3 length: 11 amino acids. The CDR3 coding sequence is TGTGCCAGCAGCCTGAACACTGAAGCTTTCTTT. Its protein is CASSLNTEAFF.

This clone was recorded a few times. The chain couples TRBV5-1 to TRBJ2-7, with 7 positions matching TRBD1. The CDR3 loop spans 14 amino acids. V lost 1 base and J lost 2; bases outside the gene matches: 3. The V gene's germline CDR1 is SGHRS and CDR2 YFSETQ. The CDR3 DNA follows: TGCGCCAGCAGCTTGCAACAGGGGCCCTACGAGCAGTACTTC. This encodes CASSLQQGPYEQYF. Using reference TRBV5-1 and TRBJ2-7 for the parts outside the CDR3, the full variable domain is KAGVTQTPRYLIKTRGQQVTLSCSPISGHRSVSWYQQTPGQGLQFLFEYFSETQRNKGNFPGRFSGRQFSNSRSEMNVSTLELGDSALYLCASSLQQGPYEQYFGPGTRLTVT.

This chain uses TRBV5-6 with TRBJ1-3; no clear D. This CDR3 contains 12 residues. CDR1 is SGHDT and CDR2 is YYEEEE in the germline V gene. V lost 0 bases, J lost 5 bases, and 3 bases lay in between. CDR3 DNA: TGTGCCAGCAGCTTGGATCGAAACACCATATATTTT. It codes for CASSLDRNTIYF.

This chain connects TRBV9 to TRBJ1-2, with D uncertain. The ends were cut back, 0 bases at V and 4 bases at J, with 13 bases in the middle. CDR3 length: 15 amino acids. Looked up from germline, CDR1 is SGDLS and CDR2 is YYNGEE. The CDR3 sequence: CASSVASSSPYGYTF. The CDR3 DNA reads TGTGCCAGCAGCGTAGCATCTTCCTCCCCCTATGGCTACACCTTC.

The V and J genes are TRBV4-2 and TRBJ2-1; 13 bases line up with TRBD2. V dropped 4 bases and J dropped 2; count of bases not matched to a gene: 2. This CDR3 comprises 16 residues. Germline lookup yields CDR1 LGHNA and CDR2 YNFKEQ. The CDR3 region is CASSRTSGRTYNEQFF. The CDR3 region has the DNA TGTGCCAGCAGCCGGACTAGCGGGAGAACCTACAATGAGCAGTTCTTC.

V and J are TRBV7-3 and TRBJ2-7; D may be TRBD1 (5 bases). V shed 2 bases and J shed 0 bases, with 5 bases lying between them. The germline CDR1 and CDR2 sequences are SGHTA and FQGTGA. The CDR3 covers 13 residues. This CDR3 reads CASSLGASYEQYF. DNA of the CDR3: TGTGCCAGCAGCTTAGGGGCCTCCTACGAGCAGTACTTC.

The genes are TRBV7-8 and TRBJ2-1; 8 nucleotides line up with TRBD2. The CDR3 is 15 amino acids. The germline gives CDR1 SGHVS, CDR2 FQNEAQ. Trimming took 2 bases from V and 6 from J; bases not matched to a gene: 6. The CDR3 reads CASSLRWSGGNEQFF. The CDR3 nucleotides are TGTGCCAGCAGCTTAAGGTGGAGCGGGGGCAATGAGCAGTTCTTC.

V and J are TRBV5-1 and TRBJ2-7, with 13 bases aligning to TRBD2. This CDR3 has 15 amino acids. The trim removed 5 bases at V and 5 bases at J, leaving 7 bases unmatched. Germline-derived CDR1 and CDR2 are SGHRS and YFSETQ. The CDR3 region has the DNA TGCGCCAGCAGGACTAGCGGGAGGTACAGGGACGAGCAGTACTTC. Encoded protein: CASRTSGRYRDEQYF.

DNA of the CDR3: TGTGCCAGCAGCTTAGGTGACGCAGATACGCAGTATTTT. Its protein product is CASSLGDADTQYF. This chain connects TRBV7-2 to TRBJ2-3, with D uncertain. This CDR3 is 13 amino acids long. Trimming shortened V by 1 base and J by 4 bases, and 6 bases separated the two germline ends. Germline V lookup: CDR1 SGHTA, CDR2 FQGNSA. Drawing the rest from reference TRBV7-2 and TRBJ2-3, the complete variable domain is GAGVSQSPSNKVTEKGKDVELRCDPISGHTALYWYRQSLGQGLEFLIYFQGNSAPDKSGLPSDRFSAERTGGSVSTLTIQRTQQEDSAVYLCASSLGDADTQYFGPGTRLTVL.

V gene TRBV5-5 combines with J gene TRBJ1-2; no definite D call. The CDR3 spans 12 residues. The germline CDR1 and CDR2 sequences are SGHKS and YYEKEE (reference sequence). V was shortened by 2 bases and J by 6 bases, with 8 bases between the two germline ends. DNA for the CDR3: TGTGCCAGCAGCTTTATGGGGAATGGCTACACCTTC. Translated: CASSFMGNGYTF.

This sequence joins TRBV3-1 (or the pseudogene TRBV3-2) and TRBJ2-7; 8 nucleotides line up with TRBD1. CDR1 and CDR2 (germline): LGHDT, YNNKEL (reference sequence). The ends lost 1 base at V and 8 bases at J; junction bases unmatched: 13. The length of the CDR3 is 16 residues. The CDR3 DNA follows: TGTGCCAGCAGCCAAGTGTCGACAGGGGAGAGGATCCAGCAGTACTTC. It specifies CASSQVSTGERIQQYF.

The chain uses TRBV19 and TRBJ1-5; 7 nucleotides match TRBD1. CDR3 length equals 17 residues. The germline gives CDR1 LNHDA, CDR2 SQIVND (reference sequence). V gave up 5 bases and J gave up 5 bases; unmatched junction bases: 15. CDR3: CASSPLDREGFYQPQHF. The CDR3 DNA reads TGTGCCAGTAGTCCCTTAGACAGGGAGGGTTTTTATCAGCCCCAGCATTTT.

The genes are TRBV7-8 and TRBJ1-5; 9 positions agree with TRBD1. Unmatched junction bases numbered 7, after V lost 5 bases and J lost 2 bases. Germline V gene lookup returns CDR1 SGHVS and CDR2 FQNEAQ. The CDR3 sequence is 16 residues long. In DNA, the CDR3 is TGTGCCAGCAGCCTGACAGGGGGGCTAGGCAATCAGCCCCAGCATTTT. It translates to CASSLTGGLGNQPQHF.